A single sample is the source of the 31 T cell receptor beta chains below, sequenced in a study of T cells after yellow fever vaccination (dated by TCRdb to between 2019 and 2020). The treatment or condition tag for this specimen amounts to: live attenuated yellow fever vaccine strain. Libraries were made using 5' RACE. The sample was run on an Illumina HiSeq 2500. TCRdb's own reprocessing of the public reads used fastp at Q25 and MiXCR and kept productive beta chains. Each entry is one CDR3 protein sequence, shown with its most common DNA and genes. The sample has just under 600,000 distinct CDR3 sequences on record, roughly 13% of them singletons. Of the sample, about 14% falls within the top ten clones. The sample in question was PBMCs, obtained on the day of the yellow fever booster vaccination. Every receptor here comes from a young man who received the YFV17D yellow fever vaccine.

The J gene is TRBJ1-1, the V gene TRBV3-1; D not certain. Per the germline V gene, CDR1 is LGHDT and CDR2 is YNNKEL (reference sequence). V gave up 8 bases and J gave up 8 bases, with 15 bases separating them. This CDR3 comprises 12 residues. CDR3 in amino acids: CASDNGLDEAFF. CDR3 DNA: TGTGCCAGCGACAACGGGTTGGACGAAGCTTTCTTT.

This clonotype was counted at least ten times. This chain connects TRBV7-9 to TRBJ1-2; D is unresolved. The germline gives CDR1 SEHNR, CDR2 FQNEAQ (reference sequence). The CDR3 runs to 13 residues. V was pared by 1 base and J by 13 bases, with 16 bases between. The CDR3 protein is CASSLDFRASGTF. The DNA for the CDR3 is TGTGCCAGCAGCTTAGATTTTCGGGCGTCTGGCACCTTC.

This clonotype occurred a few times. The V gene is TRBV20-1, the J gene TRBJ2-5; possible D gene TRBD1, 5 bases. CDR3 length equals 15 residues. The V gene's germline CDR1 is DFQATT and CDR2 SNEGSKA (reference sequence). V lost 3 bases to trimming and J lost 2 bases, with 16 bases between them. The CDR3 here is CSASGANPRQETQYF. The DNA for the CDR3 is TGCAGTGCTAGTGGGGCAAATCCCAGACAAGAGACCCAGTACTTC.

A few counts support this clonotype. This rearrangement joins TRBV20-1 to TRBJ2-7; TRBD2 aligns across 8 bases. This CDR3 is 16 amino acids long. Germline lookup yields CDR1 DFQATT and CDR2 SNEGSKA (reference sequence). The V gene end was trimmed by 0 bases and the J gene end by 3 bases; junction bases not matched to a gene: 10. CDR3 nucleotide sequence: TGCAGTGCTAGAGATCGTCAGCGGGGGTTATACTACGAGCAGTACTTC. Translation: CSARDRQRGLYYEQYF.

This clonotype was seen a few times. The rearrangement joins TRBV20-1 to TRBJ2-1, with a tentative D call TRBD2 (5 bases). V was cut by 6 bases and J by 2 bases, with 14 bases left in between. The CDR3 runs 14 residues. The germline V gene encodes CDR1 DFQATT and CDR2 SNEGSKA (reference sequence). The CDR3 DNA reads as TGCAGTGCCAAAGGTGGGAGTACCTACAATGAGCAGTTCTTC. Amino acid sequence: CSAKGGSTYNEQFF.

This clonotype was recorded at least ten times. V usage is TRBV18 and J usage is TRBJ2-3; the D gene is possibly TRBD2 (5 bases). Deletions cut 6 bases from V and 2 bases from J, with 18 bases between. CDR1 and CDR2 (germline): KGHSH, LQKENI. CDR3 length: 16 amino acids. The CDR3 DNA reads as TGTGCCAGCTCCCTTAGCGTCAACCCCTCCACAGATACGCAGTATTTT. Amino acid sequence: CASSLSVNPSTDTQYF.

This rearrangement joins TRBV5-1 to TRBJ2-1; 10 positions match TRBD2. Looked up from germline, CDR1 is SGHRS and CDR2 is YFSETQ. The CDR3 is 15 residues long. Trimming took 1 base from V and 9 from J; bases not matched to a gene: 7. CDR3 protein: CASSLLAGVPSEQFF. The CDR3 region has the DNA TGCGCCAGCAGCTTGCTAGCGGGAGTCCCATCTGAGCAGTTCTTC.

This clonotype was found a few times. This sequence joins TRBV29-1 and TRBJ1-2, with D perhaps matching TRBD1 (6 bases). Germline values: CDR1 SQVTM, CDR2 ANQGSEA. The CDR3 runs 12 residues. V was pared by 6 bases and J by 6 bases, with 14 bases between. This CDR3 is CSVAGKGDGYTF. CDR3 bases: TGCAGCGTCGCGGGGAAGGGGGATGGCTACACCTTC.

This clonotype was recorded a few times. V is TRBV5-1 and J is TRBJ1-5; the D is unclear. From germline, CDR1 is SGHRS and CDR2 YFSETQ. Trimming stripped 1 base from V and 2 bases from J, with 7 bases between. This CDR3 region has 14 residues. The DNA for the CDR3 is TGCGCCAGCAGCTTGCACGGGGGCAATCAGCCCCAGCATTTT. This translates into CASSLHGGNQPQHF.

The J gene is TRBJ2-7, the V gene TRBV5-8, with 10 bases aligning to TRBD1. The CDR3 is 14 amino acids. V lost 2 bases, J lost 7 bases, and 6 bases stayed unmatched. Germline assignment: CDR1 SGHTS and CDR2 YDEGEE. In DNA form, the CDR3 reads TGTGCCAGCAGCTTAGGGACAGGGGACCCGGAGCAGTACTTC. Translated: CASSLGTGDPEQYF.

This clonotype was seen only a few times. J is TRBJ2-7 and V is TRBV19, with TRBD2 matching over 7 bases. Germline CDR1 is LNHDA and CDR2 is SQIVND (reference sequence). This CDR3 spans 16 amino acids. V shed 2 bases and J 2 bases; nucleotides not matched to a gene: 9. The CDR3 protein is CASSIMGGQMAYEQYF. Here the CDR3 DNA reads TGTGCCAGTAGTATAATGGGAGGGCAGATGGCCTACGAGCAGTACTTC.

A few counts support this clonotype. The chain links TRBV3-1 to TRBJ2-7; D ambiguous. V shed 0 bases and J shed 4 bases, with 10 bases lying between them. This CDR3 is built from 14 residues. Germline-derived CDR1 and CDR2 are LGHDT and YNNKEL (reference sequence). The CDR3 spells CASSQDQLGYEQYF. As DNA, the CDR3 is TGTGCCAGCAGCCAAGATCAGCTCGGGTACGAGCAGTACTTC.

This clonotype has more than one count but fewer than ten. The chain is built from TRBV11-2 and TRBJ2-7; D is unclear. This CDR3 comprises 15 residues. Germline CDR1 reads SGHAT; CDR2 reads FQNNGV. The V end lost 0 bases, the J end lost 2 bases, and 11 bases lay between the germline ends. Here the CDR3 reads CASSLDPVAPYEQYF. Here the CDR3 DNA reads TGTGCCAGCAGCTTAGATCCTGTGGCACCCTACGAGCAGTACTTC.

In this sample, this clonotype turned up a few times. The V call is TRBV15, the J call TRBJ2-5; TRBD1 or TRBD2 may be the D gene (6 bases each). V gave up 3 bases and J gave up 4 bases, with 15 bases separating them. This CDR3 is 15 amino acids long. The germline V gene has CDR1 LNHNV and CDR2 YYDKDF (reference sequence). CDR3 in amino acids: CATSREGEVVETQYF. The DNA of the CDR3 is TGTGCCACCAGCAGGGAGGGGGAGGTGGTAGAGACCCAGTACTTC. The full variable domain, in which reference TRBV15 and TRBJ2-5 provide the parts outside the CDR3, is DAMVIQNPRYQVTQFGKPVTLSCSQTLNHNVMYWYQQKSSQAPKLLFHYYDKDFNNEADTPDNFQSRRPNTSFCFLDIRSPGLGDTAMYLCATSREGEVVETQYFGPGTRLLVL.

There are a few counts of this clonotype. The chain carries TRBV29-1 and TRBJ2-5; 13 bases align to TRBD2. Germline values: CDR1 SQVTM, CDR2 ANQGSEA. CDR3 length: 18 residues. Losses at the gene ends were 4 bases for V and 5 bases for J; bases not matched to a gene: 16. The CDR3 here is CSVVPRATGLAGMETQYF. The CDR3 DNA sequence: TGCAGCGTTGTCCCCCGGGCAACGGGACTAGCGGGAATGGAGACCCAGTACTTC.

This clonotype was found many times. The V and J genes are TRBV6-2 or TRBV6-3 and TRBJ2-7; D is uncertain. Germline CDR1 is MNHEY and CDR2 is SVGEGT. The CDR3 consists of 11 residues. V was pared by 4 bases and J by 2 bases, with 3 bases between. The DNA for the CDR3 is TGTGCCAGCAGTTCCCCCTACGAGCAGTACTTC. Translated, it gives CASSSPYEQYF.

CDR3: CASRATGATGELFF. The CDR3 DNA is TGTGCCAGCAGAGCGACAGGGGCCACCGGGGAGCTGTTTTTT. The rearrangement uses TRBV6-2 or TRBV6-3 and TRBJ2-2; 8 bases match TRBD1. This CDR3 is 14 amino acids long. V was clipped by 6 bases and J by 4 bases; unmatched bases: 4. In germline, CDR1 is MNHEY, CDR2 SVGEGT.

This chain connects TRBV28 to TRBJ2-1; TRBD1 matches 8 bases. The V and J ends lost 8 bases and 14 bases, in that order; junction bases with no gene match: 11. CDR3 length equals 12 residues. The germline V gene encodes CDR1 MDHEN and CDR2 SYDVKM. CDR3 nucleotide sequence: TGTGCCAGCGGGAATTCAGGGGGCAGGGAGTTCTTC. It specifies CASGNSGGREFF. The full variable domain, with the rest looked up from reference TRBV28 and TRBJ2-1, is DVKVTQSSRYLVKRTGEKVFLECVQDMDHENMFWYRQDPGLGLRLIYFSYDVKMKEKGDIPEGYSVSREKKERFSLILESASTNQTSMYLCASGNSGGREFFGPGTRLTVL.

The J gene is TRBJ2-7, the V gene TRBV10-3; D is tentatively TRBD1 or TRBD2 (5 bases each). V was cut by 6 bases and J by 0 bases, with 9 bases left in between. Germline V lookup: CDR1 ENHRY, CDR2 SYGVKD. This CDR3 is built from 13 residues. The CDR3 spells CAIRGTSSYEQYF. In DNA form, the CDR3 reads TGTGCCATCAGGGGGACCAGCTCCTACGAGCAGTACTTC.

The V gene is TRBV10-3, the J gene TRBJ2-7, with 12 bases matching TRBD2. This CDR3 contains 14 residues. The V gene end was trimmed by 6 bases and the J gene end by 2 bases; junction bases not matched to a gene: 2. Germline V gene sequence: CDR1 ENHRY, CDR2 SYGVKD. Written as DNA, the CDR3 is TGTGCCATCAGGCTAGCGGGAGGGACCTACGAGCAGTACTTC. This encodes CAIRLAGGTYEQYF.

V usage is TRBV9 and J usage is TRBJ2-1, with 8 bases lining up with TRBD1. V dropped 3 bases and J dropped 8; count of bases not matched to a gene: 16. Per the germline V gene, CDR1 is SGDLS and CDR2 is YYNGEE. The CDR3 length is 17 residues. This CDR3 is CASSDLTGESGVDEQFF. CDR3 in DNA: TGTGCCAGCAGCGATCTGACAGGGGAGTCCGGGGTAGATGAGCAGTTCTTC.

The chain employs TRBV24-1 and TRBJ2-3; possible D gene TRBD1, 6 bases. The CDR3 runs to 13 residues. Per the germline V gene, CDR1 is KGHDR and CDR2 is SFDVKD. The V end lost 10 bases, the J end lost 2 bases, and 12 bases lay between the germline ends. CDR3 in amino acids: CATGTPPTDTQYF. Written as DNA, the CDR3 is TGTGCCACGGGGACACCACCCACAGATACGCAGTATTTT.

This clonotype was counted between two and nine times. The rearrangement joins TRBV19 to TRBJ2-1; unclear D gene. The CDR3 runs 12 residues. Germline V gene lookup returns CDR1 LNHDA and CDR2 SQIVND (reference sequence). Trimming pared 8 bases from V and 4 bases from J, leaving 9 bases between. The CDR3: CASPASYNEQFF. As DNA, the CDR3 is TGTGCCAGTCCGGCCTCATACAATGAGCAGTTCTTC.

This chain joins TRBV5-1 and TRBJ2-1; 12 nucleotides line up with TRBD2. Germline CDR1 reads SGHRS; CDR2 reads YFSETQ. The CDR3 is 16 residues long. Trimming took 4 bases from V and 9 from J; bases not matched to a gene: 11. CDR3 coding DNA: TGCGCCAGCAGCCCAGGACTAGCGGGACTCACCTTTGAGCAGTTCTTC. Amino acids: CASSPGLAGLTFEQFF. The full variable domain, with the rest looked up from reference TRBV5-1 and TRBJ2-1, is KAGVTQTPRYLIKTRGQQVTLSCSPISGHRSVSWYQQTPGQGLQFLFEYFSETQRNKGNFPGRFSGRQFSNSRSEMNVSTLELGDSALYLCASSPGLAGLTFEQFFGPGTRLTVL.

The chain links TRBV9 to TRBJ2-1; 8 positions match TRBD2. The trim removed 4 bases at V and 3 bases at J, leaving 12 bases unmatched. This CDR3 comprises 17 residues. Germline lookup yields CDR1 SGDLS and CDR2 YYNGEE. CDR3 loop: CASSPRTSGIIYNEQFF. The CDR3 DNA sequence: TGTGCCAGCAGCCCCCGAACTAGCGGAATAATCTACAATGAGCAGTTCTTC.

This clonotype was counted a few times. The chain employs TRBV2 and TRBJ2-7, with D possibly called TRBD1 or TRBD2 (5 bases each). The germline V gene encodes CDR1 SNHLY and CDR2 FYNNEI. The CDR3 is made up of 13 amino acids. V lost 6 bases and J lost 6, with 15 bases in between. The CDR3 is CASRRDGSPEQYF. In DNA form, the CDR3 reads TGTGCCAGCAGAAGGGACGGATCCCCCGAGCAGTACTTC.

J is TRBJ2-5 and V is TRBV2; D is unresolved. Germline V CDR1 and CDR2: SNHLY, FYNNEI. The CDR3 totals 12 residues. Trimming cost V 8 bases and J 1 base, with 8 bases left between them. The DNA for the CDR3 is TGTGCCAGCTTCCTTCGCCAAGAGACCCAGTACTTC. Amino acids: CASFLRQETQYF.

This clonotype was counted a few times. The chain uses TRBV7-2 and TRBJ1-4; unclear D gene. Between the trimmed V and J ends, which lost 1 base and 15 bases, there was a span of 6 bases. Germline CDR1 SGHTA, CDR2 FQGNSA. The CDR3 runs 10 residues. The CDR3 protein is CASSLGSLFF. The CDR3 DNA reads TGTGCCAGCAGCTTAGGGAGTTTGTTTTTT.

The CDR3 DNA reads as TGTGCCAGCAGTCCCCATGACAGGGGGAATTACAATGAGCAGTTCTTC. This codes for CASSPHDRGNYNEQFF. The chain uses TRBV6-2 or TRBV6-3 and TRBJ2-1, with TRBD1 matching over 9 bases. With V trimmed by 5 bases and J by 4 bases, 9 bases remained unmatched. This CDR3 has 16 amino acids. Germline V CDR1 and CDR2: MNHEY, SVGEGT.

In its sample, this clonotype was seen a few times. The chain has TRBV9 and TRBJ1-1; possible D gene TRBD1, 6 bases. Germline V lookup: CDR1 SGDLS, CDR2 YYNGEE. CDR3 length: 16 residues. V dropped 0 bases and J dropped 4 bases, with 16 bases sitting between them. The CDR3: CASSVDGLGRGTEAFF. The CDR3 coding sequence is TGTGCCAGCAGCGTAGATGGACTGGGCAGGGGCACTGAAGCTTTCTTT.

This clonotype showed up just a few times. The genes are TRBV5-1 and TRBJ2-7; weak D call: TRBD2 (5 bases). Per the germline V gene, CDR1 is SGHRS and CDR2 is YFSETQ. The V end lost 2 bases, the J end lost 7 bases, and 16 bases lay between the germline ends. CDR3 length equals 14 residues. The CDR3 reads CASSFVTPPGEQYF. The CDR3, as DNA: TGCGCCAGCAGCTTCGTTACCCCGCCGGGGGAGCAGTACTTC. The full variable domain, in which reference TRBV5-1 and TRBJ2-7 provide the parts outside the CDR3, is KAGVTQTPRYLIKTRGQQVTLSCSPISGHRSVSWYQQTPGQGLQFLFEYFSETQRNKGNFPGRFSGRQFSNSRSEMNVSTLELGDSALYLCASSFVTPPGEQYFGPGTRLTVT.